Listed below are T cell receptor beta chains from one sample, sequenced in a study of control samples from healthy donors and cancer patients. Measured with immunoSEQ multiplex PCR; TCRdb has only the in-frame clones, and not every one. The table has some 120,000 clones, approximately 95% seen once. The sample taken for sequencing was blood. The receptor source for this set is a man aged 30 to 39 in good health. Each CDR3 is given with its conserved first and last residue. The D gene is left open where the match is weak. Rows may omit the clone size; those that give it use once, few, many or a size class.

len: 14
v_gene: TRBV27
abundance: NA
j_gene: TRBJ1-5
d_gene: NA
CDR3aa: CASSLSGRNQPQHF
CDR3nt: TGTGCCAGCAGTTTATCGGGTCGGAACCAGCCCCAGCATTTT

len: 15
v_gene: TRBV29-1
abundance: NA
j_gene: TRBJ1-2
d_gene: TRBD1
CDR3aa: CSATTTGLRNYGYTF
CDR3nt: TGCAGCGCTACTACGACAGGGTTGCGTAACTATGGCTACACCTTC

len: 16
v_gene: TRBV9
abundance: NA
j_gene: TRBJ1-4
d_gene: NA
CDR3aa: CASSVGGALGNEKLFF
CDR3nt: TGTGCCAGCAGCGTAGGGGGGGCTCTGGGGAATGAAAAACTGTTTTTT

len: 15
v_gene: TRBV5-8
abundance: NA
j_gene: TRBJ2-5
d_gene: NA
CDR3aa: CASSHDSARGETQYF
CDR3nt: TGTGCCAGCAGTCACGACTCGGCCCGGGGGGAGACCCAGTACTTC

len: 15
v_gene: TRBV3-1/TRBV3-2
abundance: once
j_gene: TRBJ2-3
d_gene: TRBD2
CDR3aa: CASSPSGGSSDTQYF
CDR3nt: TGTGCCAGCAGCCCTAGCGGGGGGAGTTCAGATACGCAGTATTTT

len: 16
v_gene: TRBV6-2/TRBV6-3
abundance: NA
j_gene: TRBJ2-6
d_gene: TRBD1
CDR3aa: CASSQTGLAGANVLTF
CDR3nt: TGTGCCAGCAGTCAGACAGGGCTGGCTGGGGCCAACGTCCTGACTTTC

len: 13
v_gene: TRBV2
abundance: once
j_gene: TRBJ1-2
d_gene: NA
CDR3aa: CASSGGELYGYTF
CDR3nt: TGTGCCAGCAGCGGCGGAGAACTTTATGGCTACACCTTC

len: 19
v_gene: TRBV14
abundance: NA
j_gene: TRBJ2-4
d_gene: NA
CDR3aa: CASSQDRNVGGWTKNIQYF
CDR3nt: TGTGCCAGCAGCCAAGATCGAAACGTCGGGGGCTGGACCAAAAACATTCAGTACTTC

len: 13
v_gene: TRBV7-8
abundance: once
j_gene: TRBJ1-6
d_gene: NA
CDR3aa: CASSFGENSPLHF
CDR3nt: TGTGCCAGCAGCTTTGGCGAAAATTCACCCCTCCACTTT

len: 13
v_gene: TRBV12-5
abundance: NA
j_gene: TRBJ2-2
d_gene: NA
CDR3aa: CASGLSPAGELFF
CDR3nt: TGTGCTAGTGGTTTGAGCCCGGCCGGGGAGCTGTTTTTT

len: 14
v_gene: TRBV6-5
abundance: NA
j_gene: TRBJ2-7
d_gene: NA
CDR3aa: CASTSVGDSYEQYF
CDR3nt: TGTGCCAGCACCTCCGTTGGGGATAGCTACGAGCAGTACTTC

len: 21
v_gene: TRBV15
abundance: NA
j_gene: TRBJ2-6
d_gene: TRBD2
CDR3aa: CATSSYGEGRTLSSGANVLTF
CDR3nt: TGTGCCACCAGCTCCTACGGGGAGGGGCGCACCCTAAGCTCTGGGGCCAACGTCCTGACTTTC

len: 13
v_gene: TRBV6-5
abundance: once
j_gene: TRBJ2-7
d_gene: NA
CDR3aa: CASRDPFIYEQYF
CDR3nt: TGTGCCAGCAGGGACCCATTCATCTACGAGCAGTACTTC

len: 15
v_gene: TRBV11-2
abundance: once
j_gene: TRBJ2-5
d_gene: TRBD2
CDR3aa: CASSLGTSGAETQYF
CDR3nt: TGTGCCAGCAGCTTAGGGACTAGCGGAGCGGAGACCCAGTACTTC

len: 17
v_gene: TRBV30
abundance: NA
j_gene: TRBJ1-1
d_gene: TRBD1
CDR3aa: CAWRPRDRLTQNTEAFF
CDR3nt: TGTGCCTGGAGACCAAGGGACAGGTTAACACAGAACACTGAAGCTTTCTTT

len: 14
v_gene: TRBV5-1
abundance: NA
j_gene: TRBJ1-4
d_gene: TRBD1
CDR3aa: CASSLTTGGEKLFF
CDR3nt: TGCGCCAGCAGCTTGACGACAGGGGGCGAGAAACTGTTTTTT

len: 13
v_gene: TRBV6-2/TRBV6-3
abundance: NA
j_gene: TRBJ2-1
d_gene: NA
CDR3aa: CASSYGGLNEQFF
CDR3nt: TGTGCCAGCAGTTACGGGGGGCTGAATGAGCAGTTCTTC